This is a list of T cell receptor beta chains from one sample in a study of cytomegalovirus exposure and HLA in healthy donors. Only in-frame clones appear in the TCRdb table, and some are missing; sequencing was by immunoSEQ multiplex PCR. The sample shows about 140,000 clones, just over 65% of them seen only once. Specimen: PBMCs. The receptors were sampled from a woman in her fifties or sixties in good health and CMV-seronegative. Both conserved end residues are trimmed from each CDR3. Each record gives: J gene, V gene, CDR3 protein.

>TRBJ2-1|TRBV19
ASGVGLASYNEQF
>TRBJ2-7|TRBV5-1
ASSLGTSGSFSYEQY
>TRBJ2-2|TRBV5-1
ASSSRDRGNTGELF
>TRBJ2-1|TRBV28
ASSLLDNEQF
>TRBJ2-7|TRBV27
ASRSSGSFEQY
>TRBJ1-2|TRBV2
ASRTGGSYGYT
>TRBJ1-2|TRBV4-3
ASSQDGRSPEGYT
>TRBJ2-7|TRBV5-1
ASAPSGESYEQY
>TRBJ2-7|TRBV6-5
ASGGNEQY
>TRBJ2-1|TRBV6-1
ASSEGLPPNEQF
>TRBJ2-7|TRBV5-1
ASSLTGNREHEQY
>TRBJ2-2|TRBV19
ASTMGLAGGPTGELF
>TRBJ2-1|TRBV14
ASSPGLAHYNEQF